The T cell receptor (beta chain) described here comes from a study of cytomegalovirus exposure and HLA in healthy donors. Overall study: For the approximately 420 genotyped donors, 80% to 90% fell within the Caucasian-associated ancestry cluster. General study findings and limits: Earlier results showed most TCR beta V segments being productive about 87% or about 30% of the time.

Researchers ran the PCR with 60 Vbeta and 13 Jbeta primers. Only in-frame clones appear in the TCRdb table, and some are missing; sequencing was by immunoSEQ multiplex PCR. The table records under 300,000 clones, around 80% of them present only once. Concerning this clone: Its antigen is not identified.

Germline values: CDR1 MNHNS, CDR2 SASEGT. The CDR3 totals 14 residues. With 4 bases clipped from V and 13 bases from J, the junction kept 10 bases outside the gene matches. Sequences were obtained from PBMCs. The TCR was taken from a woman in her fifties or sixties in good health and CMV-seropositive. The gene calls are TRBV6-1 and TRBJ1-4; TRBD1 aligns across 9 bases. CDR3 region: CASSAGTGLRRLFF. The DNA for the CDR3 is TGTGCCAGCAGTGCCGGGACAGGGTTACGGAGACTGTTTTTT.